This TCR beta chain was retrieved from a study of cytomegalovirus exposure and HLA in healthy donors (dated by TCRdb to about 2017). About the full investigation: An earlier analysis of about 530 of the donors reported approximately 280 Gb of sequence data and 95 million to 130 million unique TCR beta sequences obtained from 150 million to 200 million T cells. An early release covering roughly 600 HLA-typed donors comprised approximately 300 gigabases of sequencing data and tens of millions of unique TCR sequences. Among the approximately 400 genotyped donors, 81% belonged to the genetic ancestry cluster associated with self-reported Caucasian donors. The study aimed to test whether signatures of past pathogen exposure could be identified by cataloging public T cell receptors. The T cell repertoires of several hundred subjects were profiled by immunosequencing and related to cytomegalovirus serostatus. In addition to the first cohort of around 670 subjects, a separate validation cohort of over 90 different subjects was used. To predict cytomegalovirus infection status, the study brought together high-throughput TCR immunosequencing, statistical association of individual TCRs with disease status, and machine learning. A later analysis re-analyzed previously published TCR beta repertoires from roughly 600 donors and added high-resolution HLA genotyping to study TCR occurrence patterns. In the later analysis, no new phenotypic data were used to find candidate immune exposures; instead, reliance was placed on TCR beta sequences and their occurrence across donors. To decide whether each TCR beta V gene segment behaved as functional or pseudogenic, an earlier analysis of fewer than 750 of the donors relied on high-throughput TCR beta sequencing. Donor age, sex, ethnicity and CMV serostatus were compiled together with the repertoire data. In a later genetic analysis, genome-wide SNP genotypes for about 65% of the roughly 670 donors were used, and that subset was treated as a discovery cohort. All discovery cohort repertoires had been generated using a single sequencing platform. HLA typing covered class I and class II loci at four-digit resolution. The number of donors typed differed by locus, with roughly 620-630 for A, B, C, DRB1 and DQB1, 522 for DQA1, 600 to 610 for DPA1, and 400 to 490 for DPB1. Because of strong linkage in the cohort, roughly five DR-DQ haplotypes were treated as single units for association and clustering. Across around 400 genotyped donors of the cohort, an average of about 240,000 unique TCR beta nucleotide sequences per donor were sequenced, and 15% to 20% of those sequences were non-productive. The full study reports these points: A few of the identified cytomegalovirus-associated TCR beta chains were confirmed in vitro to be specific for cytomegalovirus antigens. Most TCR sequences were observed very rarely across donors, whereas some public TCRs were present in many individuals. The classifier was reported to diagnose cytomegalovirus status with high specificity and sensitivity in both the original cohort and the validation cohort. A further reported finding was that TCR beta sequences accurately predicted the HLA-A and HLA-B alleles for most subjects in the first cohort. Compared with the roughly 670-donor mean, donors in an Asian-associated ancestry cluster had fewer N-insertions in productive TCRs, according to a later genetic analysis. For the cohort, immune exposure information was limited to CMV serostatus. Specific HLA alleles were associated with 15,000 to 20,000 TCR beta sequences at a false discovery rate of 0.05 in a later analysis. The cohort was sequenced for TCR beta chains only, and without alpha or paired-chain data the features that could be detected were limited. Assigning TCR associations to individual alleles was difficult when HLA alleles, especially DR and DQ, strongly co-occurred. Some IMGT-functional V segments, including TRBV6-2 and TRBV6-3, could not be told apart with the 87-base-pair reads, so those segments were excluded. In a later analysis, the rate of TCR association differed among HLA loci, with DRB1 alleles having the most associated TCRs and HLA-C alleles having the fewest. The study gave a list of 150 to 200 TCR beta chains associated with cytomegalovirus. In a later analysis, most CMV-associated TCR beta chains were found to appear HLA-restricted, with HLA associations seemingly driven largely by CMV exposure. A group of highly shared sequence variants was considered likely to be a technical artifact of the sequencing pipeline. A later analysis found that HLA-associated TCR beta chains were more clonally expanded and had lower generation probabilities than equally common non-associated chains. Because some donors lacked HLA typing at each locus, the association tests relied only on the typed subset. The presence/absence analyses assumed that sequencing depth was roughly uniform across donors, and that assumption may not be true. In an earlier analysis of 587 of the donors, most TCR beta V segments appeared in productive rearrangements about 87% or about 30% of the time, broadly matching IMGT annotations. Linkage disequilibrium might explain the correlated functional status among segregating V segments, but an unknown experimental factor could not be excluded. In a later genetic analysis, a missense DCLRE1C variant was associated with V-gene and J-gene trimming of TCR beta chains, and the association was replicated in an independent cohort. Because counts were too low, roughly 17 rarely observed V segments, including chromosome 9 orphons, were left out of the earlier analysis of about 620 of the donors. The authors suggested that the approach could potentially be extended to other disease states and immunological phenotypes. In a later analysis, several top co-occurrence clusters were reported to appear linked to parvovirus B19, influenza, CMV and Epstein-Barr virus.

The library came from the immunoSEQ multiplex PCR assay. A mixture of 60 forward primers for TCR Vbeta segments and 13 reverse primers for TCR Jbeta segments was used in the multiplex PCR. A multiplex PCR assay on genomic DNA amplified the CDR3 region of rearranged TCR beta genes. On the Illumina HiSeq System, the amplified TCR beta libraries were sequenced as 87-base-pair reads. The study's own analysis went as follows. A later analysis counted 65 million to 90 million unique TCR beta chains across the 640 or so repertoires, and some 12 million of these chains were shared by at least two donors. A nearest-neighbor algorithm error-corrected the raw reads and collapsed the reads into unique sequences, merging closely related sequences to remove PCR and sequencing errors. To assign V, D and J gene segments, CDR3 sequences were aligned to IMGT reference sequences. For a sequence to be retained, a match of at least six nucleotides to both a V gene segment and a J gene segment was required. A rearrangement counted as productive if the CDR3 had no stop codons and remained in frame with V and J, and every other rearrangement counted as non-productive. Following IMGT convention, CDR3 was defined as the stretch from the second conserved V-encoded cysteine up to the conserved J-encoded phenylalanine. Sequences without an unambiguous match to a single V gene segment were excluded from the earlier analysis of 450 to 650 of the donors. In an earlier analysis of several hundred of the donors, V segments were called functional above 56.7% productive rearrangements and were called segregating when the between-donor standard deviation exceeded 5%. A statistical classification framework was built to diagnose cytomegalovirus status from the catalog of TCR beta chain sequences. In a later analysis, TCR nucleotide sequences were compared against IMGT/GENE-DB human TR gene sequences so that V and J genes could be assigned. In a later analysis, CDR3 sequences and most-parsimonious VDJ recombination scenarios were assigned using the TCRdist pipeline. In a later analysis, every TCR beta chain was defined by the combination of its CDR3 amino acid sequence and its V-gene family, and reads without a unique V-gene family were dropped. To address suspected cross-contamination and a sequencing artifact, a later analysis removed around 590 highly shared, low-generation-probability nucleotide sequences. For each public chain, a later analysis derived a clonal expansion index from normalized ranks of inferred template counts within each repertoire. Generation probabilities in a later analysis came from a VDJ recombination model fitted to out-of-frame rearrangements, and those results were checked against IGoR. In a later analysis, TCR-TCR, TCR-HLA and TCR-CMV co-occurrence was scored with hypergeometric tests, and a repertoire-size bias correction was applied to TCR pairs. A later analysis estimated false discovery rates by permuting HLA or CMV assignments 20 times. A later analysis grouped co-occurring TCRs with DBSCAN, adding TCRdist sequence similarity when clustering within HLA-allele-positive subsets. Repertoires with fewer than 30,000 or more than 120,000 public chains were left out of co-occurrence clustering, as were a few repertoires with anomalous nucleotide sharing. TCRdb provides this immuneACCESS table in a form limited to in-frame rearrangements. Some clones are lacking; in checked studies, under half of them reflect an unresolved V gene, and why the rest are absent is not known. For V, J and clone size, that table is used; D and trimming come from the DNA. The sample data list about 270,000 clones, and under 80% of these were observed just once. The top ten clonotypes cover 2% to 2.5% of the sample.

The cohort comprised 670 or so healthy bone marrow donors. Cohort members were all nominally healthy when sampled, although unrecorded immune exposures were likely present. The donor was CMV seronegative and was included in the group of a few hundred seronegative cohort members. Each donor provided a peripheral blood sample, and peripheral blood mononuclear cells were used for TCR beta sequencing. The Qiagen DNeasy Blood Extraction Kit was used to extract genomic DNA from the blood cell samples. About this clone: The target of this receptor is not known. No base quality information exists; no much larger clone differs at one position.

The cysteine opens and the phenylalanine closes a CDR3 of 15 amino acids. CDR3 DNA is the only sequence kept; it has 45 bases, read in frame from the first base. The germline V gene encodes CDR1 MDHEN and CDR2 SYDVKM. The germline V end is reduced by 5 bases and the J end by 4 bases; junction bases left unmatched: 9. The sequenced sample consisted of PBMCs. The TCR originated in a female donor in good health and CMV-seronegative. The chain was built from TRBV28 and TRBJ2-7; 9 central nucleotides agree with TRBD1. At the DNA level, the sequence is TGTGCCAGCAGTGCAACCGGGACAGGGAAATACGAGCAGTACTTC. This gives the protein CASSATGTGKYEQYF. This CDR3, with the reference TRBV28 and TRBJ2-7 proteins standing in past its ends, gives the full variable domain DVKVTQSSRYLVKRTGEKVFLECVQDMDHENMFWYRQDPGLGLRLIYFSYDVKMKEKGDIPEGYSVSREKKERFSLILESASTNQTSMYLCASSATGTGKYEQYFGPGTRLTVT.